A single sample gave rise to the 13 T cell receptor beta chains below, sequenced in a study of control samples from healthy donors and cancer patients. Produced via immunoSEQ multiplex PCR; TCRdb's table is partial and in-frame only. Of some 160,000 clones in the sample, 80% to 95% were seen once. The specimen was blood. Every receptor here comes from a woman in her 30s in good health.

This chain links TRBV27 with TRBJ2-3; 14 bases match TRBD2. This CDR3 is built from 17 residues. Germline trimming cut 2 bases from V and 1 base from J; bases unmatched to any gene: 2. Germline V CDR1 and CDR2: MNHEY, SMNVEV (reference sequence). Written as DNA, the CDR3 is TGTGCCAGCAGTTTACTGACTAGCGGGAGGGGCACAGATACGCAGTATTTT. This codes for CASSLLTSGRGTDTQYF.

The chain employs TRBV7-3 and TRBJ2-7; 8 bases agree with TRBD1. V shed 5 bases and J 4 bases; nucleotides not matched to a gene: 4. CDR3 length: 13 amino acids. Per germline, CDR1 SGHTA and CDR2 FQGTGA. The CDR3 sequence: CASSVDRGYEQYF. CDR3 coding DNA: TGTGCCAGCAGCGTCGACAGGGGTTACGAGCAGTACTTC.

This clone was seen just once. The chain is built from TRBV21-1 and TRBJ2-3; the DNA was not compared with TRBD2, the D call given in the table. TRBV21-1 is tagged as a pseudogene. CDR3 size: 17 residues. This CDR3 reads CASTSGTSGRFTDTQYF. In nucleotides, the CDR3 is TGTGCCAGCACCTCCGGGACTAGCGGGAGGTTCACAGATACGCAGTATTTT.

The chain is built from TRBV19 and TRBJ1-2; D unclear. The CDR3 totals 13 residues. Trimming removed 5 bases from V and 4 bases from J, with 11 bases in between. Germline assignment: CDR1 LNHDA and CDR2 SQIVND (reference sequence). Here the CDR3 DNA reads TGTGCCAGTAGTCTCGCCCCCGCCTATGGCTACACCTTC. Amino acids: CASSLAPAYGYTF.

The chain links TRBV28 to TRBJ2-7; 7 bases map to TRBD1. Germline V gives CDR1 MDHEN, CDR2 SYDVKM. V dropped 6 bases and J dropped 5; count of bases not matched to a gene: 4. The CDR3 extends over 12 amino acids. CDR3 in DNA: TGTGCCAGCAGACAGGGGCGGAACGAGCAGTACTTC. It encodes CASRQGRNEQYF.

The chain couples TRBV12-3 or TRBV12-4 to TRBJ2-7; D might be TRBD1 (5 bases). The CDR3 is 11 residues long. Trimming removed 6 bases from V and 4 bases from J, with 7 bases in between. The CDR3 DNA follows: TGTGCCAGCAGCCACAGGTACGAGCAGTACTTC. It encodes CASSHRYEQYF.

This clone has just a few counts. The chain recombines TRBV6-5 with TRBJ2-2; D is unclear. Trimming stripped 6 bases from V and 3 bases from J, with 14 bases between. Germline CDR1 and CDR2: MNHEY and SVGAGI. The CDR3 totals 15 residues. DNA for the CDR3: TGTGCCAGCAGCCGAGGACGAGTTTACACCGGGGAGCTGTTTTTT. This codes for CASSRGRVYTGELFF.

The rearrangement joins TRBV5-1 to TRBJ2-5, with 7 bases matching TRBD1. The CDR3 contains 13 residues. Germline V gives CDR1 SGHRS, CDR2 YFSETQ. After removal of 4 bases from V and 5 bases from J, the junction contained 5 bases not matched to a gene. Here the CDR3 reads CASSRDRGETQYF. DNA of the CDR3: TGCGCCAGCAGCCGGGACAGAGGCGAGACCCAGTACTTC.

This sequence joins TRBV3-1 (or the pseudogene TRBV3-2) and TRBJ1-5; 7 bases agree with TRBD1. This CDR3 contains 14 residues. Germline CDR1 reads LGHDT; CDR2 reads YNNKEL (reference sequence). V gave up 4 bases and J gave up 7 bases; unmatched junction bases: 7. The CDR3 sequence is CASSRQGSEQPQHF. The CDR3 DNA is TGTGCCAGCAGCCGACAGGGATCAGAACAGCCCCAGCATTTT.

CDR3: CASSIDRVQGNQPQHF. In DNA, the CDR3 is TGTGCCAGTAGTATCGATCGGGTTCAGGGCAATCAGCCCCAGCATTTT. The genes are TRBV19 and TRBJ1-5; unclear D gene. Germline V CDR1 and CDR2: LNHDA, SQIVND (reference sequence). CDR3 length: 16 residues. V was pared by 3 bases and J by 2 bases, with 14 bases between.

CDR3 bases: TGTGCCAGCAGTCCCGTCCCCCTAGGTCCGTACTTC. The encoded protein is CASSPVPLGPYF. The rearrangement links TRBV28 to TRBJ2-7; D not resolved. V lost 5 bases and J 12 bases, leaving 17 bases between the germline ends. Germline V lookup: CDR1 MDHEN, CDR2 SYDVKM. The CDR3 has 12 amino acids.

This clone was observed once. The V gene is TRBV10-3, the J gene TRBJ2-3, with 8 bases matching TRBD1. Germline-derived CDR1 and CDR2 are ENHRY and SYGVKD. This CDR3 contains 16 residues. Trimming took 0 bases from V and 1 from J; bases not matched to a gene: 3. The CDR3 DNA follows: TGTGCCATCAGTGAGTCAGAGACAGGGGGCACAGATACGCAGTATTTT. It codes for CAISESETGGTDTQYF.

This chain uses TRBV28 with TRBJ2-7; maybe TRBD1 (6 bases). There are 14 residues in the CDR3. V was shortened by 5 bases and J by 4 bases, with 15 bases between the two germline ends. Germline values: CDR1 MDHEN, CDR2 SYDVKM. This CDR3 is CASSPRTVEYEQYF. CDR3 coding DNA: TGTGCCAGCAGTCCCCGGACAGTCGAATACGAGCAGTACTTC.